This T cell receptor (beta chain) was captured by sequencing in a study of blood T cell repertoires in COVID-19. Study in general: Whether acute or convalescent, the COVID-19 samples came from the United States, Italy and Spain. The cDNA or gDNA used as material had been derived from T cells, B-cell-depleted T cells, or PBMCs.

The data were produced by immunoSEQ multiplex PCR, yet TCRdb's version contains in-frame clones alone and is incomplete. The table records about 170,000 clones, about four fifths of them present only once. CDR3 length: 14 residues. CDR1 is SNHLY, CDR2 FYNNEI, per germline. Trimming cost V 7 bases and J 10 bases; bases outside gene matches: 8. The chain uses TRBV2 and TRBJ1-6; TRBD1 agrees at 9 bases. The sequencing input was peripheral blood. The TCR was taken from an older woman who had recovered from COVID-19. CDR3 in amino acids: CASTRTGEGSPLHF. CDR3 DNA: TGTGCCAGCACACGGACAGGGGAAGGATCACCCCTCCACTTT. Together with reference TRBV2 and TRBJ1-6, the CDR3 gives the full variable domain: EPEVTQTPSHQVTQMGQEVILRCVPISNHLYFYWYRQILGQKVEFLVSFYNNEISEKSEIFDDQFSVERPDGSNFTLKIRSTKLEDSAMYFCASTRTGEGSPLHFGNGTRLTVT.